Here is one T cell receptor (beta chain) with its context. What it binds is not known. The record originates from a study of a mutant IDH1 vaccine in newly diagnosed glioma. Time point of the sample: week 35, safety follow-up. Doses consisted of 300 ug of mutant IDH1 20-mer peptide each, paired with topical imiquimod. The V gene's germline CDR1 is SGHDT and CDR2 YYEEEE. Trimming removed 4 bases at V and 6 bases at J, with 20 bases between. This CDR3 has 15 amino acids. Profiled with immunoSEQ multiplex PCR; TCRdb holds only in-frame clones, not every one. Of some 42,000 clones in the sample, roughly 83% were seen once.

This chain joins TRBV5-6 and TRBJ2-7, with D hard to call. Sequenced material: PBMCs, taken from a glioma patient whose treatment included an IDH1 peptide vaccine. This sequence was found in a woman aged 45-65 years with glioma. The CDR3 DNA reads TGTGCCAGCAGCCTAGAGCTACCGGGCGGCCCCGAGCAGTACTTC. This codes for CASSLELPGGPEQYF.